A single sample gave rise to the 11 T cell receptor beta chains below, sequenced in a study of OX40 agonist ivuxolimab in advanced cancers. TCRdb's table, derived via immunoSEQ multiplex PCR, lists solely in-frame clones and lacks some. The sample lists about 59,000 clones, about 87% occurring once. The sample here was CD4+ or CD8+ T cells sorted from blood, taken in a trial of the OX40 agonist ivuxolimab. These receptors came from an adult with an advanced solid tumor such as melanoma, head and neck, liver or kidney cancer.

This chain joins TRBV7-3 and TRBJ2-7, with 10 bases aligning to TRBD1. V shed 4 bases, J shed 7 bases, and the junction held 7 bases outside the gene matches. The CDR3 extends over 14 amino acids. CDR1 is SGHTA, CDR2 FQGTGA, per germline. The chain's CDR3 is CASSWDRGLGEQYF. The CDR3 DNA reads TGTGCCAGCAGCTGGGACAGGGGATTGGGGGAGCAGTACTTC. Combining the CDR3 with reference TRBV7-3 and TRBJ2-7 gives the whole variable domain GAGVSQTPSNKVTEKGKYVELRCDPISGHTALYWYRQSLGQGPEFLIYFQGTGAADDSGLPNDRFFAVRPEGSVSTLKIQRTERGDSAVYLCASSWDRGLGEQYFGPGTRLTVT.

The V call is TRBV7-9, the J call TRBJ1-2, with D hard to call. The CDR3 loop spans 12 amino acids. Trimming removed 5 bases from V and 14 bases from J, with 18 bases in between. Germline CDR1 SEHNR, CDR2 FQNEAQ (reference sequence). CDR3 in DNA: TGTGCCAGCAGCCCAAAGGGCGCAGGCGGGACCTTC. It codes for CASSPKGAGGTF.

The chain uses TRBV7-3 and TRBJ1-2; 9 bases fit TRBD1. This CDR3 spans 17 amino acids. Germline V CDR1 and CDR2: SGHTA, FQGTGA. V shed 4 bases, J shed 1 base, and the junction held 10 bases outside the gene matches. CDR3 in amino acids: CASSSSHTGGSNYGYTF. The CDR3 DNA reads as TGTGCCAGCAGCTCCAGCCATACAGGGGGCAGTAACTATGGCTACACCTTC.

This clone occurred once. V gene TRBV7-2 combines with J gene TRBJ2-3; D remains unclear. V gave up 3 bases and J gave up 2 bases, with 9 bases separating them. The V gene's germline CDR1 is SGHTA and CDR2 FQGNSA. The CDR3 is made up of 14 amino acids. DNA of the CDR3: TGTGCCAGCAGCTTTACCCCCAACACAGATACGCAGTATTTT. This codes for CASSFTPNTDTQYF.

CDR3 in amino acids: CSVRQLNSYEQYF. For the CDR3, the DNA is TGCAGCGTCCGACAGCTGAACTCCTACGAGCAGTACTTC. The rearrangement links TRBV29-1 to TRBJ2-7, with D possibly being TRBD1 (5 bases). Trimming cost V 6 bases and J 0 bases, with 12 bases left between them. The germline CDR1 and CDR2 sequences are SQVTM and ANQGSEA. CDR3 length equals 13 residues.

The chain recombines TRBV15 with TRBJ1-5; TRBD1 aligns across 10 bases. Germline V gene lookup returns CDR1 LNHNV and CDR2 YYDKDF (reference sequence). After removal of 8 bases from V and 1 base from J, the junction contained 2 bases not matched to a gene. The CDR3 has 14 residues. In DNA form, the CDR3 reads TGTGCCACCCGGGACAGGGGAAGCAATCAGCCCCAGCATTTT. It yields the protein CATRDRGSNQPQHF.

The V and J genes are TRBV9 and TRBJ2-7; 7 nucleotides match TRBD1. Germline-derived CDR1 and CDR2 are SGDLS and YYNGEE. Trimming removed 4 bases from V and 2 bases from J; junction bases left unmatched: 6. The CDR3 is 14 amino acids. Here the CDR3 reads CASSPRQGPYEQYF. As DNA, the CDR3 is TGTGCCAGCAGCCCCCGACAGGGACCCTACGAGCAGTACTTC.

This clone showed up just a few times. The V gene is TRBV18, the J gene TRBJ1-1; 12 bases match TRBD1. The CDR3 sequence is 15 residues long. CDR1 is KGHSH and CDR2 is LQKENI in the germline V gene. V lost 4 bases, J lost 4 bases, and 4 bases stayed unmatched. DNA of the CDR3: TGTGCCAGCTCACTAGGGACAGGGGGCTTCACTGAAGCTTTCTTT. Translation gives CASSLGTGGFTEAFF. Together with reference TRBV18 and TRBJ1-1, the CDR3 gives the full variable domain: NAGVMQNPRHLVRRRGQEARLRCSPMKGHSHVYWYRQLPEEGLKFMVYLQKENIIDESGMPKERFSAEFPKEGPSILRIQQVVRGDSAAYFCASSLGTGGFTEAFFGQGTRLTVV.

The V gene is TRBV30, the J gene TRBJ2-2; D unresolved. Germline V gene lookup returns CDR1 GTSNPN and CDR2 SVGIG (reference sequence). V was shortened by 0 bases and J by 0 bases, with 8 bases between the two germline ends. The CDR3 has 15 residues. The CDR3, as DNA: TGTGCCTGGAGTGTACGGCCCGCGAACACCGGGGAGCTGTTTTTT. It encodes CAWSVRPANTGELFF.

V gene TRBV7-2 combines with J gene TRBJ1-2; perhaps TRBD1 as D (5 bases). The CDR3 contains 13 residues. Germline V gene data show CDR1 as SGHTA and CDR2 as FQGNSA. Trimming removed 8 bases at V and 6 bases at J, with 16 bases between. CDR3 sequence (DNA): TGTGCCAGCGCAAAGGGGCAAGGGGATGGCTACACCTTC. Amino acid sequence: CASAKGQGDGYTF.

This chain joins TRBV7-2 and TRBJ2-7; 8 nucleotides match TRBD2. This CDR3 is built from 16 residues. Germline assignment: CDR1 SGHTA and CDR2 FQGNSA. The junction had 10 bases not matched to a gene; V was cut back by 4 bases and J by 2 bases. CDR3 region: CASSSMTAGGTYEQYF. For the CDR3, the DNA is TGTGCCAGCAGCTCCATGACGGCGGGGGGTACCTACGAGCAGTACTTC.